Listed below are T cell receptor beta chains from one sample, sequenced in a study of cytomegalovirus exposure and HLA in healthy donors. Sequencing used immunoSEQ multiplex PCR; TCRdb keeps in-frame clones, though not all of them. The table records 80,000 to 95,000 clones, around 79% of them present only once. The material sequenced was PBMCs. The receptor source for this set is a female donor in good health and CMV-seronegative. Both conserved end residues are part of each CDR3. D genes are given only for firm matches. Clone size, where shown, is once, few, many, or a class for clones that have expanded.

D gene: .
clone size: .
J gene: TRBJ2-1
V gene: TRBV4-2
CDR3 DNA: TGTGCCAGCAGCCCCCTACTTAAGAATGAGCAGTTCTTC
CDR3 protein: CASSPLLKNEQFF

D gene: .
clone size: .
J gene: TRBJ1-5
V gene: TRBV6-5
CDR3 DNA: TGTGCCAGCAGGGCAGGTGTGAATCAGCCCCAGCATTTT
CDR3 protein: CASRAGVNQPQHF

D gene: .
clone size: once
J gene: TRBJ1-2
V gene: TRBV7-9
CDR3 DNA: TGTGCCAGCAGCTTTTCGGACAGCCTCTATGGCTACACCTTC
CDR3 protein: CASSFSDSLYGYTF

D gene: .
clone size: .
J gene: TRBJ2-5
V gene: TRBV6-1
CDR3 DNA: TGTGCCAGCAGTGAAGCTATCAGGGGACCCCAGTACTTC
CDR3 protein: CASSEAIRGPQYF

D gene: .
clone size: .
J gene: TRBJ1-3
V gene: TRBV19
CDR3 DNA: TGTGCCAGTAGAGAGCCGAACTCTGGAAACACCATATATTTT
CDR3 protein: CASREPNSGNTIYF

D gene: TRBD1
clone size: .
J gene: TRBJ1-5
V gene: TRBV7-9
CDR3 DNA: TGTGCCAGCAGCTTAGACGACAGGGCCCAGCATTTT
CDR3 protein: CASSLDDRAQHF

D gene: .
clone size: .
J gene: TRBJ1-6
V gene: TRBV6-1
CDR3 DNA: TGTGCCAGCAGGGGCAACTCCTATAATTCACCCCTCCACTTT
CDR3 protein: CASRGNSYNSPLHF

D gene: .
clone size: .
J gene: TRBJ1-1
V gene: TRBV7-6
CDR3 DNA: TGTGCCAGCAGCCTCCAGGGCTCTGAAGCTTTCTTT
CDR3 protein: CASSLQGSEAFF

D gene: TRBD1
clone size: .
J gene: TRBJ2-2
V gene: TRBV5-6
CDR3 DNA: TGTGCCAGCAGCTTGGCGGGACAGGGTTTAGGGGAGCTGTTTTTT
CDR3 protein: CASSLAGQGLGELFF

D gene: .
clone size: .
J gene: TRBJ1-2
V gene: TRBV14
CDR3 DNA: TGTGCCAGCAGCCAAGATTCCCAGAGAGGCGGCTACACCTTC
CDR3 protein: CASSQDSQRGGYTF

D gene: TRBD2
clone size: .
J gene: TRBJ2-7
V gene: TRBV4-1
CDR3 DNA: TGCGCCAGCAGCCAAAAGGAGGGACTAGCGGGAGACTACGAGCAGTACTTC
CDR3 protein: CASSQKEGLAGDYEQYF

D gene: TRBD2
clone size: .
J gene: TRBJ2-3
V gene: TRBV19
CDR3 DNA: TGTGCCAGTAGTATTTCGGCGGGGGGCACAGATACGCAGTATTTT
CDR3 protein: CASSISAGGTDTQYF

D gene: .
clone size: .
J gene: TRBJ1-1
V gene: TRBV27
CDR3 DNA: TGTGCCAGCAGCCCTTCGACAGTAAGTGAAGCTTTCTTT
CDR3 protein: CASSPSTVSEAFF

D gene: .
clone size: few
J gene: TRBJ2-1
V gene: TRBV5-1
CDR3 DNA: TGCGCCAGCAGCTGGGGGGAACCCTACAATGAGCAGTTCTTC
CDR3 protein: CASSWGEPYNEQFF

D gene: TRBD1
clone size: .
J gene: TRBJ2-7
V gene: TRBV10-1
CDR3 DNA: TGCGCCACCTCCGGGACAGGGACCTACGAGCAGTACTTC
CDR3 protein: CATSGTGTYEQYF

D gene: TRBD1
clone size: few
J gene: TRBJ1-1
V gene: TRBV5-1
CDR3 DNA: TGCGCCAGCAAGGACAGGGGGGGTGAGTGGAACACTGAAGCTTTCTTT
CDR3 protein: CASKDRGGEWNTEAFF

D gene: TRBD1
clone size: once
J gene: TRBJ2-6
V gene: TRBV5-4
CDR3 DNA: TGTGCCAGCAGCAGGGGGACAGGTTTGTTCTCTGGGGCCAACGTCCTGACTTTC
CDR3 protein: CASSRGTGLFSGANVLTF

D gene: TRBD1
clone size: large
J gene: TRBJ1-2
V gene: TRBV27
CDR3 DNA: TGTGCCAGCAGTCCCGGGACAGGGGTTTTTGGCTACACCTTC
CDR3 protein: CASSPGTGVFGYTF

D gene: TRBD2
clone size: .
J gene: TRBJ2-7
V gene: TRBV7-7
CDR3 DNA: TGTGCTAGCAGCCTCTCGGAGGCGGGAGAGGGCGAGCAGTACTTC
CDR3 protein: CASSLSEAGEGEQYF

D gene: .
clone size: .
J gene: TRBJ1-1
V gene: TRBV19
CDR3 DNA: TGTGCCAGTAGTACAACCGGGACAACCAACACTGAAGCTTTCTTT
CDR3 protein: CASSTTGTTNTEAFF

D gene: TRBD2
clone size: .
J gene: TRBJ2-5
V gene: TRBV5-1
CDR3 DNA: TGCGCCAGCAGCTTGGGGGGAGGGGAAGAGACCCAGTACTTC
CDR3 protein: CASSLGGGEETQYF

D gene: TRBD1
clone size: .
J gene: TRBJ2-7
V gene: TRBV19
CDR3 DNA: TGTGCCAGCCGAGACGGACAGGGTCCCTACGAGCAGTACTTC
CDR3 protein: CASRDGQGPYEQYF

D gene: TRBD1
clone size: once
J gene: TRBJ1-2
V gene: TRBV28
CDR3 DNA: TGTGCCAGCACGAGGACAGGGGGCCTTGGCTACACCTTC
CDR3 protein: CASTRTGGLGYTF

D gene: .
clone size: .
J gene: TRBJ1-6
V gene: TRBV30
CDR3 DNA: TGTGCCTGGAGGGTCGGTGTTTTGTCCCTCCACTTT
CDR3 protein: CAWRVGVLSLHF

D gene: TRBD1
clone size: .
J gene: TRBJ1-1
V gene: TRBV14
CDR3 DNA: TGTGCCAGCAGCCACCGACTGACAGGGCAGAGTGACACTGAAGCTTTCTTT
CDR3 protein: CASSHRLTGQSDTEAFF

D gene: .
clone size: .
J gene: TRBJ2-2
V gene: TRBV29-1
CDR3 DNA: TGCAGCGTTGCGGAAAGGAGTAACACCGGGGAGCTGTTTTTT
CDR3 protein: CSVAERSNTGELFF

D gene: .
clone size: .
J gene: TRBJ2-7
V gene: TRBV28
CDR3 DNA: TGTGCCAGCAGTTTAGGCAGCTACGAGCAGTACTTC
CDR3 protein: CASSLGSYEQYF

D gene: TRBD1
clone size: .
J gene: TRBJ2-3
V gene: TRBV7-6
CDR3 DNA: TGTGCCAGCAGCTTAGCCTCCGGACAGGGGGTGGCAGATACGCAGTATTTT
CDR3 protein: CASSLASGQGVADTQYF

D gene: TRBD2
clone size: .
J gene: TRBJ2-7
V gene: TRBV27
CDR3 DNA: TGTGCCAGCAGTTTAGGAAATCTAAGACTAGCGGGAGTCTACGAGCAGTACTTC
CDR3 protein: CASSLGNLRLAGVYEQYF

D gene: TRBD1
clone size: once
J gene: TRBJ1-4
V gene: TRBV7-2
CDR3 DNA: TGTGCCAGCAGGGACAGGGGAGGGGAAAAACTGTTTTTT
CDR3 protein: CASRDRGGEKLFF

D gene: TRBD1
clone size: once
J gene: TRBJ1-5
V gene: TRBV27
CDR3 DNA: TGTGCCAGCAGGCAGGACAGGGGGCGTCCCTCGCGGGAAGAGCAGCCCCAGCATTTT
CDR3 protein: CASRQDRGRPSREEQPQHF

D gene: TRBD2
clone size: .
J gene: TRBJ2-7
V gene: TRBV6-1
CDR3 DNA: TGTGCCAGCAGCCCCCCTAGCGGGAGCCCCTACGAGCAGTACTTC
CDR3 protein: CASSPPSGSPYEQYF

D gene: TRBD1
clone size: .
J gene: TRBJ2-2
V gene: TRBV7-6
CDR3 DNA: TGTGCCAGCAGCTTAGTTGGCCAGGGGGTGTCTGGCGGGGAGCTGTTTTTT
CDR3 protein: CASSLVGQGVSGGELFF

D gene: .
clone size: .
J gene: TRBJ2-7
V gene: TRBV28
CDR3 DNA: TGTGCCAGCAGCGCCTCCCCGGTAACCTACGAGCAGTACTTC
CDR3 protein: CASSASPVTYEQYF

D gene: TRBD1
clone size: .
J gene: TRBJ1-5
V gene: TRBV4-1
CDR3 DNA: TGCGCCAGCAGCCAAGAAGGGGGACAGGGTAATCAGCCCCAGCATTTT
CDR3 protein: CASSQEGGQGNQPQHF

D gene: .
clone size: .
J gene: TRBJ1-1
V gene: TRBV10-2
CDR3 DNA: TGCGCCAGCAGTGGCCTGGACAGAAACACTGAAGCTTTCTTT
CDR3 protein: CASSGLDRNTEAFF

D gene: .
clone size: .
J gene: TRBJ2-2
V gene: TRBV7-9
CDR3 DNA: TGTTCCAGCAGCTTCAGGGGTTTCAACACTGGGGAGCTGTTTTTT
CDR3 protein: CSSSFRGFNTGELFF